This TCR beta chain derives from a study of T cells in Graves' hyperthyroidism and ophthalmopathy. CDR1 MDHEN and CDR2 SYDVKM come from the germline V gene. CDR3 size: 16 residues. V trimming: 6 bases; J trimming: 3 bases; junction bases outside the gene matches: 8. The sample holds many counts of this clonotype. Regions amplified from RNA transcripts were the TCR beta CDR3 regions. First-round RT-PCR of the TCR CDR3 relied on the HTBI primer set. TCRdb fed the multiplex PCR reads into MiXCR, producing one record per CDR3 protein. This sample has 300,000 to 400,000 distinct CDR3 sequences; roughly 13% occur once, and the top ten carry around 10%.

The receptor comes from a woman aged 60-70 years with Graves' hyperthyroidism. Source material: blood. The rearrangement joins TRBV28 to TRBJ2-7; 13 bases map to TRBD2. The CDR3 bases are TGTGCCAGCAGGGTAATAGGACTAGCGGGAGTCTACGAGCAGTACTTC. Protein product: CASRVIGLAGVYEQYF.